The T cell receptor beta chain described here comes from a study of blood T cell repertoires in COVID-19 (dated by TCRdb to 2020 to 2021). In the study overall: The collaborator samples originated in the United States, Italy and Spain and spanned the acute and convalescent phases of COVID-19. The material from the prospective study consisted of cDNA or gDNA derived from T cells, B-cell-depleted T cells, or PBMCs. Deeply sampled blood TCRbeta repertoires from subjects exposed to, actively infected with, or recovered from COVID-19 were included in the dataset. The samples were drawn from the first 160 participants of the ongoing ImmuneRACE study and from 950 to 1,500 subjects provided by 6 global collaborators. Sample metadata almost always included a de-identified subject ID, COVID-19 status, age in years and sex. Where available, HLA class I and class II types were obtained from metadata supplied by the sample provider rather than from assay-based typing. The repertoires were released in a freely available public database meant as a resource for research on the immune response to SARS-CoV-2. What the work shows at the level of the full study, not this receptor alone: The quantity of clinical and demographic metadata differed by source and by participant and was supplied without curation.

TCRbeta CDR3 regions were amplified from genomic DNA by means of the immunoSEQ Assay, a bias-controlled multiplex PCR. Turning to the authors' computational methods: The number of nucleated cells in each sample was estimated from the amplification of reference gene primers within the assay. Sequence reads were collapsed and filtered to measure the absolute abundance of every unique TCRbeta CDR3 rearrangement. For each sample, productive Simpson clonality was calculated by taking the square root of Simpson's diversity index across productive rearrangements. TCRdb holds this immuneACCESS table with in-frame rearrangements only. Some clones are missing; in checked studies, unresolved V genes explain under half, and the rest has no known cause. The DNA gave D and trimming, while V, J and clone size come from that table. The sample has 150,000 to 200,000 clones on record, approximately 93% of them singletons. The ten biggest clones cover around 2% of the sample.

Comments on this clone: Its antigen has not been determined. Base qualities are not at hand, and no much larger clone is one base apart.

Trimmed from V: 6 bases; trimmed from J: 5 bases; junction bases lacking a gene match: 4. The CDR3 goes from the cysteine to the phenylalanine over 13 residues. The CDR3 DNA has 39 bases and is translated from base 1. The germline V gene specifies SNHLY as CDR1 and FYNNEI as CDR2. One collaborating source in Seattle enrolled patients during active infection and followed them longitudinally through the course of disease. The collaborating institutions used their own protocols to collect whole blood in K2EDTA tubes. For TCRbeta analysis, collaborator samples were shipped as frozen whole blood, as isolated PBMCs, or as DNA extracted from either sample type.

This receptor was identified in a woman aged 55-75 years with COVID-19, enrolled during active disease. Recombination joined TRBV2 with TRBJ1-5; a stretch of 7 junction bases matches TRBD1. The sequenced sample consisted of peripheral blood. The DNA sequence is as follows: TGTGCCAGCAGGGGGACAGCTCATCAGCCCCAGCATTTT. It translates as CASRGTAHQPQHF.